A single sample gave rise to the 21 T cell receptor beta chains below, sequenced in a study of response to subunit inactivated influenza vaccine (dated 2018 in TCRdb). The library was made by RT-PCR. Sequencing was carried out with an Illumina HiSeq 2500. TCRdb passed the public sequencing reads through fastp at Q25 and MiXCR, retaining productive beta sequences. Duplicate CDR3 protein sequences are folded into a single record with the most common DNA and genes. The sample table lists some 600,000 distinct CDR3 sequences, about 14% of them with a count of one. The ten largest clones take up less than 9% of the sample. The input for sequencing was PBMCs from blood, taken less than 15 days before vaccination. Receptors were obtained from a man aged 50 to 59 who received an inactivated influenza vaccine. Donor details come from another sample of the same person, matched by shared clones.

The J gene is TRBJ2-1, the V gene TRBV24-1, with 16 positions matching TRBD2. CDR3 length equals 16 residues. J gave up 7 bases and V 3 bases, and 2 bases lay outside the gene matches. The germline gives CDR1 KGHDR, CDR2 SFDVKD. The CDR3 region is CATSDTGLAGGNEQFF. CDR3 DNA: TGTGCCACCAGTGATACGGGACTAGCGGGAGGGAATGAGCAGTTCTTC.

This clonotype was observed a few times. This chain connects TRBV13 to TRBJ2-7; 8 bases agree with TRBD2. With 5 bases clipped from V and 7 bases from J, the junction kept 7 bases outside the gene matches. Germline V CDR1 and CDR2: PRHDT, FYEKMQ (reference sequence). The length of the CDR3 is 13 residues. The CDR3 nucleotides read TGTGCCAGCAGCCAAGCGGGACTAGGGGAGCAGTACTTC. This sequence encodes CASSQAGLGEQYF.

This clonotype appeared a few times. V is TRBV2 and J is TRBJ2-5, with 9 bases that match TRBD2. Per the germline V gene, CDR1 is SNHLY and CDR2 is FYNNEI. V gave up 0 bases and J gave up 4 bases; unmatched junction bases: 3. This CDR3 is built from 15 residues. The CDR3 here is CASSEASAGGETQYF. The CDR3, as DNA: TGTGCCAGCAGTGAAGCTTCAGCGGGAGGAGAGACCCAGTACTTC. Looking up the rest from reference TRBV2 and TRBJ2-5 gives the full variable domain: EPEVTQTPSHQVTQMGQEVILRCVPISNHLYFYWYRQILGQKVEFLVSFYNNEISEKSEIFDDQFSVERPDGSNFTLKIRSTKLEDSAMYFCASSEASAGGETQYFGPGTRLLVL.

DNA of the CDR3: TGTGCCAGCAGCTCCGATACCGACAGGGGGCAGACCCAGTACTTC. Amino acids: CASSSDTDRGQTQYF. V is TRBV7-9 and J is TRBJ2-5; 10 positions match TRBD1. The V segment lost 4 bases and the J segment 6 bases; nucleotides outside the gene matches: 8. CDR1 is SEHNR and CDR2 is FQNEAQ in the germline V gene (reference sequence). The CDR3 is made up of 15 amino acids.

The J gene is TRBJ2-2, the V gene TRBV29-1; 10 positions agree with TRBD1. The CDR3 is 14 residues long. The V gene end was trimmed by 4 bases and the J gene end by 5 bases; junction bases not matched to a gene: 4. Germline CDR1 SQVTM, CDR2 ANQGSEA. In DNA, the CDR3 is TGCAGCGTTGGACAGGGGGCCGGAACCGGGGAGCTGTTTTTT. Translation gives CSVGQGAGTGELFF.

The V gene is TRBV11-3, the J gene TRBJ2-3; unclear D gene. Germline loops: CDR1 SGHNT, CDR2 YENEEA. Deletions cut 2 bases from V and 7 bases from J, with 10 bases between. The CDR3 contains 13 residues. Here the CDR3 DNA reads TGTGCCAGCAGCTTATCCAGGTCGAATACGCAGTATTTT. Protein: CASSLSRSNTQYF.

There are a few counts of this clonotype. CDR3 DNA sequence: TGTGCCAGCAGCCGTTCGGGACTAGCAAATGAGCAGTTCTTC. Residues: CASSRSGLANEQFF. The genes are TRBV7-9 and TRBJ2-1, with 9 bases that match TRBD2. The J segment lost 7 bases and the V segment lost 5 bases, leaving 6 bases of the junction unmatched. The CDR3 has 14 residues. Germline V gene data show CDR1 as SEHNR and CDR2 as FQNEAQ (reference sequence).

The chain combines TRBV28 with TRBJ2-7; possibly TRBD2 for D (5 bases). There are 12 residues in the CDR3. Germline assignment: CDR1 MDHEN and CDR2 SYDVKM. Trimming removed 4 bases from V and 11 bases from J, with 15 bases in between. As DNA, the CDR3 is TGTGCCAGCAGTTCCCCGGTCACCGGGAAGTACTTC. This sequence encodes CASSSPVTGKYF.

This clonotype was observed a handful of times. The chain combines TRBV7-6 with TRBJ2-1, with 7 nucleotides matching TRBD2. CDR3 length: 19 amino acids. From germline, CDR1 is SGHVS and CDR2 FNYEAQ. With V trimmed by 1 base and J by 3 bases, 15 bases remained unmatched. CDR3 loop: CASSLGEGVEGRGYNEQFF. Here the CDR3 DNA reads TGTGCCAGCAGCTTAGGGGAAGGAGTGGAAGGGAGGGGCTACAATGAGCAGTTCTTC.

In this sample, this clonotype turned up many times. V gene TRBV5-1 combines with J gene TRBJ2-2; the D is unclear. The CDR3 extends over 11 amino acids. Germline V gives CDR1 SGHRS, CDR2 YFSETQ. Trimming took 3 bases from V and 8 from J, leaving 5 bases between them. CDR3 DNA: TGCGCCAGCAGCTCCACAGGGGAGCTGTTTTTT. Its protein is CASSSTGELFF. The full variable domain, rest sourced from reference TRBV5-1 and TRBJ2-2, is KAGVTQTPRYLIKTRGQQVTLSCSPISGHRSVSWYQQTPGQGLQFLFEYFSETQRNKGNFPGRFSGRQFSNSRSEMNVSTLELGDSALYLCASSSTGELFFGEGSRLTVL.

This clonotype showed up many times. The chain recombines TRBV12-3 or TRBV12-4 with TRBJ2-7; D is possibly TRBD1 (5 bases). Trimming took off 0 bases at V and 7 bases at J, with 10 bases between the two ends. This CDR3 has 13 residues. The CDR3 DNA sequence: TGTGCCAGCAGTTTAGCTGGGGCTGCAGAGCAGTACTTC. It codes for CASSLAGAAEQYF.

The V call is TRBV2, the J call TRBJ2-3; no definite D call. V lost 2 bases to trimming and J lost 4 bases, with 10 bases between them. The CDR3 has 14 residues. Germline assignment: CDR1 SNHLY and CDR2 FYNNEI. This chain's CDR3 is CASSEFRKSDTQYF. The DNA of the CDR3 is TGTGCCAGCAGTGAATTCAGGAAGTCAGATACGCAGTATTTT.

This chain uses TRBV28 with TRBJ2-7; 7 bases agree with TRBD1. CDR3 length equals 16 residues. Germline CDR1 reads MDHEN; CDR2 reads SYDVKM. V dropped 4 bases and J dropped 2; count of bases not matched to a gene: 11. The CDR3 nucleotides are TGTGCCAGCAGTTCCAACCGGGGACAGTTACCCTACGAGCAGTACTTC. Amino acids: CASSSNRGQLPYEQYF.

This chain links TRBV27 with TRBJ2-3, with 10 bases that match TRBD2. The CDR3 length is 17 residues. Germline V gene lookup returns CDR1 MNHEY and CDR2 SMNVEV (reference sequence). The J segment lost 4 bases and the V segment lost 5 bases, leaving 12 bases of the junction unmatched. The CDR3 sequence is CASSPGSGRALADTQYF. CDR3 bases: TGTGCCAGCAGTCCAGGGAGCGGGAGGGCCCTCGCAGATACGCAGTATTTT.

The rearrangement joins TRBV6-1 to TRBJ2-2; TRBD2 matches at 10 bases. Germline CDR1 MNHNS, CDR2 SASEGT. With 8 bases clipped from V and 4 bases from J, the junction kept 7 bases outside the gene matches. CDR3 length: 15 amino acids. For the CDR3, the DNA is TGTGCCAGCGGTAGCGGGAGGTTGGGCACCGGGGAGCTGTTTTTT. Protein: CASGSGRLGTGELFF.

The CDR3 nucleotides read TGCGCCAGCAGCCGGGGACAGGGTGATACAGATACGCAGTATTTT. This translates into CASSRGQGDTDTQYF. The rearrangement uses TRBV10-1 and TRBJ2-3; 9 nucleotides match TRBD1. The CDR3 spans 15 residues. The V gene's germline CDR1 is WNHNN and CDR2 SYGVQD (reference sequence). J was trimmed by 3 bases and V by 6 bases; bases with no gene match: 7.

This clonotype was seen a few times. The chain carries TRBV6-2 or TRBV6-3 and TRBJ1-4, with 8 bases lining up with TRBD1. The ends lost 2 bases at V and 5 bases at J; junction bases unmatched: 7. Germline CDR1 MNHEY, CDR2 SVGEGT. The CDR3 covers 16 residues. Here the CDR3 DNA reads TGTGCCAGCAGTTACCTCCGGGACAGGACAAATGAAAAACTGTTTTTT. Translated: CASSYLRDRTNEKLFF.

The table lists this clonotype with a few counts. The gene calls are TRBV29-1 and TRBJ2-3; tentatively, D is TRBD2 (5 bases). Germline V gene data show CDR1 as SQVTM and CDR2 as ANQGSEA. The CDR3 runs to 14 residues. The ends were cut back, 7 bases at V and 2 bases at J, with 16 bases in the middle. The CDR3, as DNA: TGCAGCGCCGACGGGATGGGATCCACAGATACGCAGTATTTT. Its translation: CSADGMGSTDTQYF.

This clonotype was detected only a few times. The chain couples TRBV15 to TRBJ2-4; 9 bases are shared with TRBD1. V was pared by 1 base and J by 9 bases, with 13 bases of the junction left unmatched. In germline, CDR1 is LNHNV, CDR2 YYDKDF (reference sequence). This CDR3 spans 17 amino acids. CDR3 DNA sequence: TGTGCCACCAGCAGAGGCCCGGGACAGGGTGTTAGGAGCATTCAGTACTTC. As protein: CATSRGPGQGVRSIQYF. Variable domain in full (rest from reference TRBV15 and TRBJ2-4): DAMVIQNPRYQVTQFGKPVTLSCSQTLNHNVMYWYQQKSSQAPKLLFHYYDKDFNNEADTPDNFQSRRPNTSFCFLDIRSPGLGDTAMYLCATSRGPGQGVRSIQYFGAGTRLSVL.

Only a few counts were recorded for this clonotype. This chain connects TRBV14 to TRBJ2-1; 12 positions agree with TRBD2. Trimming cost V 4 bases and J 3 bases; bases outside gene matches: 10. Germline-derived CDR1 and CDR2 are SGHDN and FVKESK. The CDR3 has 18 residues. CDR3 amino acids: CASSRPSSGGAYYNEQFF. CDR3 coding DNA: TGTGCCAGCAGCCGCCCTTCTAGCGGGGGGGCCTACTACAATGAGCAGTTCTTC. The full variable domain, in which reference TRBV14 and TRBJ2-1 provide the parts outside the CDR3, is EAGVTQFPSHSVIEKGQTVTLRCDPISGHDNLYWYRRVMGKEIKFLLHFVKESKQDESGMPNNRFLAERTGGTYSTLKVQPAELEDSGVYFCASSRPSSGGAYYNEQFFGPGTRLTVL.

This chain connects TRBV3-1 to TRBJ2-7; 9 nucleotides line up with TRBD2. Germline CDR1 and CDR2: LGHDT and YNNKEL (reference sequence). The CDR3 runs to 16 residues. V was clipped by 0 bases and J by 9 bases; unmatched bases: 12. The CDR3: CASSQDLAGGISRQYF. The DNA for the CDR3 is TGTGCCAGCAGCCAAGATCTGGCGGGAGGGATATCGAGGCAGTACTTC.